This T cell receptor (beta chain) appears in the sequencing data of a study of beta chain features in type 1 diabetes. Points from the study as a whole: A moderate, significant TCRB CDR3 shortening appeared in type 1 diabetes across four CD4+ subsets. Patients with type 1 diabetes showed fewer VDJ junction insertions and more deletions. Compared to healthy donors, patients appeared to have naive, central memory and Treg TCRB repertoires that were more alike.

The whole isolated RNA underwent reverse transcription, so sequencing captured expressed TCRB transcripts. Sequenced naive, central memory and regulatory T cell samples produced an average of roughly 3.5 million reads. TCRdb's copy holds only in-frame clones and misses some; the assay was immunoSEQ multiplex PCR. Of around 650,000 clones listed, about an eighth are singletons. Remarks on this clone: Its antigen is unidentified.

Via the markers CD45RO/CCR7/CD25/CD127/CD95/CD27, stem cell-like memory, regulatory, central memory and naive CD4+ cells were sorted. V lost 1 base and J 2 bases, leaving 13 bases between the germline ends. The CDR3 sequence is 17 residues long. CDR1 is SGHRS, CDR2 YFSETQ, per germline. This sequence originates from a man aged 30-40 years with type 1 diabetes. The specimen sequenced was naive CD4+ T cells from blood. J is TRBJ1-6 and V is TRBV5-1; D possibly corresponds to TRBD1 (6 bases). CDR3 bases: TGCGCCAGCAGCTTGTCCGGGGGCGCTCCCTATAATTCACCCCTCCACTTT. Protein: CASSLSGGAPYNSPLHF. Drawing the rest from reference TRBV5-1 and TRBJ1-6, the complete variable domain is KAGVTQTPRYLIKTRGQQVTLSCSPISGHRSVSWYQQTPGQGLQFLFEYFSETQRNKGNFPGRFSGRQFSNSRSEMNVSTLELGDSALYLCASSLSGGAPYNSPLHFGNGTRLTVT.